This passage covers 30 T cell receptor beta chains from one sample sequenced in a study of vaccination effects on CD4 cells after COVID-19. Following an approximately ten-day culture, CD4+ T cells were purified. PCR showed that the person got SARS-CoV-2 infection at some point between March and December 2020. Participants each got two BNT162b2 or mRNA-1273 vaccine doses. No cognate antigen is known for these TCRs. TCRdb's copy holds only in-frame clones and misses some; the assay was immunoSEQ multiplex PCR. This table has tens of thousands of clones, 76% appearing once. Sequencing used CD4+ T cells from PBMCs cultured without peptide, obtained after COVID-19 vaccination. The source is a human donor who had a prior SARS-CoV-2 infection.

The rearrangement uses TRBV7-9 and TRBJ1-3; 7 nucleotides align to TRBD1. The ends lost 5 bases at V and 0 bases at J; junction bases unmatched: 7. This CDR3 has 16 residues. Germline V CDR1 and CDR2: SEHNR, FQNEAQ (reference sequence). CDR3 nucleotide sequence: TGTGCCAGCAGCCCCGAGACAGGGTCCTCTGGAAACACCATATATTTT. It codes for CASSPETGSSGNTIYF.

In nucleotides, the CDR3 is TGTGCCAGTTATGACCGGAACACTGAAGCTTTCTTT. Translation gives CASYDRNTEAFF. The gene calls are TRBV19 and TRBJ1-1, with D unresolved. The V gene lost 8 bases and the J gene lost 1 base, with 8 bases spanning the gap. This CDR3 is built from 12 residues. CDR1 and CDR2 (germline): LNHDA, SQIVND (reference sequence).

CDR3 sequence (DNA): TGTGCCACCAGCGGGAGGGGGGGGTTGGAGACCCAGTACTTC. Its translation is CATSGRGGLETQYF. The J gene is TRBJ2-5, the V gene TRBV15; maybe TRBD2 (7 bases). Per germline, CDR1 LNHNV and CDR2 YYDKDF (reference sequence). V was cut by 5 bases and J by 5 bases, with 15 bases left in between. The CDR3 extends over 14 amino acids.

The CDR3 nucleotides are TGTGCCACCAGCAGAGGAGGGCAGGCAACTAATGAAAAACTGTTTTTT. Its translation: CATSRGGQATNEKLFF. This chain connects TRBV15 to TRBJ1-4; D is unresolved. The V gene lost 1 base and the J gene lost 0 bases, with 9 bases spanning the gap. The CDR3 has 16 residues. Germline V lookup: CDR1 LNHNV, CDR2 YYDKDF (reference sequence).

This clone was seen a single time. CDR3: CASGLDPVAANTEAFF. The DNA for the CDR3 is TGTGCTAGTGGTTTGGACCCAGTCGCCGCGAACACTGAAGCTTTCTTT. This chain uses TRBV12-5 with TRBJ1-1; D not resolved. V was pared by 1 base and J by 1 base, with 13 bases between. From germline, CDR1 is LGHNT and CDR2 FRNRAP. The CDR3 loop spans 16 amino acids.

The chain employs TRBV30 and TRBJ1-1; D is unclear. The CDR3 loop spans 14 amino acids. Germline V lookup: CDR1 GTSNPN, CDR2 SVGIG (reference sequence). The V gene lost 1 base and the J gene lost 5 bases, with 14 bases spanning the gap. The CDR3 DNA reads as TGTGCCTGGAGTGAAGGACCCTCGGGGACTGAAGCTTTCTTT. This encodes CAWSEGPSGTEAFF.

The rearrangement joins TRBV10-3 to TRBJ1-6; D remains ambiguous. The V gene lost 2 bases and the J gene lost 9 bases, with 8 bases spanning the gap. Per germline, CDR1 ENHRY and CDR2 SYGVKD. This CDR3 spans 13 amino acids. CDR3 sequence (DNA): TGTGCCATCAGTGAGGAGGAGGGTTCACCCCTCCACTTT. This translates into CAISEEEGSPLHF.

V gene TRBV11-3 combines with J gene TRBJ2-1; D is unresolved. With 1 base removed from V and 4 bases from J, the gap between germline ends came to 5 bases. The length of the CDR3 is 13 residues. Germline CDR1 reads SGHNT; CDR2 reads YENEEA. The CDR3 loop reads CASSLAGYNEQFF. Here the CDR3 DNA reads TGTGCCAGCAGCTTAGCTGGATACAATGAGCAGTTCTTC.

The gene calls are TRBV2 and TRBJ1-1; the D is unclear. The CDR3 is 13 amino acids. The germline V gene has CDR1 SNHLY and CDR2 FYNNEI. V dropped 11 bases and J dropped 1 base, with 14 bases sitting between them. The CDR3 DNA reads TGTGCCGTCCAAGACTACAAGAACACTGAAGCTTTCTTT. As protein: CAVQDYKNTEAFF.

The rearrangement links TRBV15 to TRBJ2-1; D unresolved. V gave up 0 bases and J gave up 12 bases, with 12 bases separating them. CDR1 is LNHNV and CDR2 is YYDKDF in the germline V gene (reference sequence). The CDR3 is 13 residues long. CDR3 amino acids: CATSRDFFEWQFF. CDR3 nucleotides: TGTGCCACCAGCAGAGATTTTTTCGAGTGGCAGTTCTTC.

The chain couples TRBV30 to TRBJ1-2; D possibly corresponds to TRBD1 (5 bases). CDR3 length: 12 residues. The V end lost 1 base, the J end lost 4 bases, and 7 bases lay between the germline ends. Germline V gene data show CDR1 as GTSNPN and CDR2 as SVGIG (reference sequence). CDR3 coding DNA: TGTGCCTGGAGTGGGCAGGGCTATGGCTACACCTTC. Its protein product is CAWSGQGYGYTF.

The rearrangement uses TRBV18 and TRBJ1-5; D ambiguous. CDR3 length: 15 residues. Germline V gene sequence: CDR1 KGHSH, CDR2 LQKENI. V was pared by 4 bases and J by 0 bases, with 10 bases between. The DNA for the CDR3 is TGTGCCAGCTCACAGGGAGGTAATAGCAATCAGCCCCAGCATTTT. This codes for CASSQGGNSNQPQHF.

The DNA for the CDR3 is TGTGCCAGCAGCTTAGGGCTTCACAACACCGGGGAGCTGTTTTTT. Translated: CASSLGLHNTGELFF. This chain links TRBV7-2 with TRBJ2-2; D gene uncertain. Germline V gene sequence: CDR1 SGHTA, CDR2 FQGNSA. Trimming left V 1 base short and J 2 bases short, with 8 bases between. The CDR3 extends over 15 amino acids.

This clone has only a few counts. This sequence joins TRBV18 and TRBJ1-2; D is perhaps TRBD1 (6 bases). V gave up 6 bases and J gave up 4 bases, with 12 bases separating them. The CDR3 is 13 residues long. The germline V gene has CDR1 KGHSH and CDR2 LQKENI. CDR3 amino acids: CASSPGTTYGYTF. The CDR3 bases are TGTGCCAGCTCGCCCGGGACAACCTATGGCTACACCTTC.

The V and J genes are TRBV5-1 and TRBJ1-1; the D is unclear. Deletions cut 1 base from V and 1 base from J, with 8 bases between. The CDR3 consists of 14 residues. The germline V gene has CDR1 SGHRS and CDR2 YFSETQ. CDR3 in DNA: TGCGCCAGCAGCTTGACTTCGTGGAACACTGAAGCTTTCTTT. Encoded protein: CASSLTSWNTEAFF.

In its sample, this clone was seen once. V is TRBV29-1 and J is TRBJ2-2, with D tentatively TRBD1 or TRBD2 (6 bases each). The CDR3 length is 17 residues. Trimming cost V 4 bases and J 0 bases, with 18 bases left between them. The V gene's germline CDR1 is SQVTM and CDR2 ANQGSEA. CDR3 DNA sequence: TGCAGCGTTGGTGGGGGGCCAAAGATCCCGAACACCGGGGAGCTGTTTTTT. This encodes CSVGGGPKIPNTGELFF.

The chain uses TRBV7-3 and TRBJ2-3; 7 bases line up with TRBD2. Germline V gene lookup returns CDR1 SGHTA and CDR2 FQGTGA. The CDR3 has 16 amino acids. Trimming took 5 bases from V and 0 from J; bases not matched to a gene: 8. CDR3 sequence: CASSPRGSGSTDTQYF. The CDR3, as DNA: TGTGCCAGCAGCCCCCGTGGTAGCGGGAGCACAGATACGCAGTATTTT.

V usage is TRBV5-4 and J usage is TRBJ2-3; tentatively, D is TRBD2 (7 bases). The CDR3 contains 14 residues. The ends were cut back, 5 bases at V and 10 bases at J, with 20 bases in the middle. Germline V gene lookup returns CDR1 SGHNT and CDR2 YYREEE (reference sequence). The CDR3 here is CASRGSEGGGSQYF. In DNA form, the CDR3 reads TGTGCCAGCAGGGGCTCGGAAGGGGGGGGGTCGCAGTATTTT.

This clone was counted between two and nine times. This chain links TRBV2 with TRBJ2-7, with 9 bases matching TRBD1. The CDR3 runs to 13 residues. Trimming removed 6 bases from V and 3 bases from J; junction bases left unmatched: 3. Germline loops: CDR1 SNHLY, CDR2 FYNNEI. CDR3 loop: CASRRDRDYEQYF. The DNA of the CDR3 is TGTGCCAGCAGGCGGGACAGGGACTACGAGCAGTACTTC. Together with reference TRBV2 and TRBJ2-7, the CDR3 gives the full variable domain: EPEVTQTPSHQVTQMGQEVILRCVPISNHLYFYWYRQILGQKVEFLVSFYNNEISEKSEIFDDQFSVERPDGSNFTLKIRSTKLEDSAMYFCASRRDRDYEQYFGPGTRLTVT.

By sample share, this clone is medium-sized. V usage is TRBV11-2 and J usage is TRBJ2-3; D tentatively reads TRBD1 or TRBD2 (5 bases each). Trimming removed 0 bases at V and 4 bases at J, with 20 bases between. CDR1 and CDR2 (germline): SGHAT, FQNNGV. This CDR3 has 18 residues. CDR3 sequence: CASSLEFRLGVHADTQYF. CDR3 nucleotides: TGTGCCAGCAGCTTAGAATTCAGGTTGGGGGTCCATGCAGATACGCAGTATTTT. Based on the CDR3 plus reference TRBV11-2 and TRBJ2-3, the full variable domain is EAGVAQSPRYKIIEKRQSVAFWCNPISGHATLYWYQQILGQGPKLLIQFQNNGVVDDSQLPKDRFSAERLKGVDSTLKIQPAKLEDSAVYLCASSLEFRLGVHADTQYFGPGTRLTVL.

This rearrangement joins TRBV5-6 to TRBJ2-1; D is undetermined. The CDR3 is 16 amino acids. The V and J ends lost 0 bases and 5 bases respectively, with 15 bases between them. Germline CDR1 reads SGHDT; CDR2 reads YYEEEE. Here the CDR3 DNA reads TGTGCCAGCAGCTTGGCCATTGATAGAGAGAACAATGAGCAGTTCTTC. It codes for CASSLAIDRENNEQFF.

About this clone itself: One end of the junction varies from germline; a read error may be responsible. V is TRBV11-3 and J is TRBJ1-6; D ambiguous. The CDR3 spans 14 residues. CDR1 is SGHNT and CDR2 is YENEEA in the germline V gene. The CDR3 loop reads CASSSGSFNSPLHF. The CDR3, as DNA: TGTGCCAGCAGCTCCGGGTCCTTTAATTCACCCCTCCACTTT.

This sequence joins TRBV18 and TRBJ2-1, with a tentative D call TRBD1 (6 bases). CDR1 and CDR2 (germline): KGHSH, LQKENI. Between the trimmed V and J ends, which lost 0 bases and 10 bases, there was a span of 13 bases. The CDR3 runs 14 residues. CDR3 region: CASSPPSLGTEQFF. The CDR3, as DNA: TGTGCCAGCTCACCACCGAGTCTCGGGACAGAGCAGTTCTTC.

The CDR3 protein is CASSLGTPTDTQYF. The CDR3, as DNA: TGTGCCAGCAGCTTAGGGACTCCAACAGATACGCAGTATTTT. The gene calls are TRBV7-3 and TRBJ2-3; perhaps TRBD2 as D (6 bases). Germline CDR1 is SGHTA and CDR2 is FQGTGA. The V and J ends lost 2 bases and 3 bases respectively, with 9 bases between them. This CDR3 spans 14 amino acids.

The CDR3 protein is CASRTTGSYEQYF. In DNA form, the CDR3 reads TGTGCCAGCAGGACTACAGGGTCCTACGAGCAGTACTTC. This rearrangement joins TRBV25-1 to TRBJ2-7, with D possibly TRBD1 on 6 matching bases. Trimming removed 6 bases from V and 1 base from J, with 10 bases in between. CDR1 and CDR2 from the germline V gene are MGHDK and SYGVNS. The CDR3 covers 13 residues.

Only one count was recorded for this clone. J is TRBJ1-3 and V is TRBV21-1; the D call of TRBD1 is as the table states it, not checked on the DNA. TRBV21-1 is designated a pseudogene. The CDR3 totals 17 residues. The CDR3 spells CASSSRDRLRSGNTIYF. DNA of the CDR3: TGTGCCAGCAGCAGCCGGGACAGGCTCCGCTCTGGAAACACCATATATTTT.

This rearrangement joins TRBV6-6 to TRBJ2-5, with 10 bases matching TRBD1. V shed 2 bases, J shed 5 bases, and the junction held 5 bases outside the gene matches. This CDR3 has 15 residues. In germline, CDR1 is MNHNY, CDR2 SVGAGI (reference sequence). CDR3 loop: CASSYGDRGGETQYF. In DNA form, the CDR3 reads TGTGCCAGCAGTTACGGGGACAGGGGAGGGGAGACCCAGTACTTC.

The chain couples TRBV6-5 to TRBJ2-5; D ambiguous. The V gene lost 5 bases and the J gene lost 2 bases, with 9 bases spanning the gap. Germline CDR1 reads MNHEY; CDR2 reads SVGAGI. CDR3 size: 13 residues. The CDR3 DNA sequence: TGTGCCAGCAGTAAACAGCCACAAGAGACCCAGTACTTC. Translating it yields CASSKQPQETQYF.

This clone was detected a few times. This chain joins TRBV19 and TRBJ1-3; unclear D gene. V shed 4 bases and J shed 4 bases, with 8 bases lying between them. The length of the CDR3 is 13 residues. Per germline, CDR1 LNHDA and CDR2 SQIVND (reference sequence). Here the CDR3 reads CASSNSPGNTIYF. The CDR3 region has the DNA TGTGCCAGTAGTAATTCGCCCGGAAACACCATATATTTT.

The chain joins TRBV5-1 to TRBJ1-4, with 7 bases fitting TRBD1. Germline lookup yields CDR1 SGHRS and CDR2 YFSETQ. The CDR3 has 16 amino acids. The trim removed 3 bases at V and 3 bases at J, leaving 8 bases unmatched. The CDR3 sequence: CASSSGYRGSNEKLFF. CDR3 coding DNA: TGCGCCAGCAGCTCGGGCTACAGGGGTTCTAATGAAAAACTGTTTTTT.